What follows is one TCR beta chain and its context. Its antigen is still unknown. TCRdb's table, derived via immunoSEQ multiplex PCR, lists solely in-frame clones and lacks some. The profile covers some 480,000 clones, with around 88% appearing a single time and 9.5% to 15% taken by the ten largest. The CDR3 covers 15 residues. The V and J ends lost 8 bases and 3 bases, in that order; junction bases with no gene match: 8. Germline assignment: CDR1 MNHEY and CDR2 SMNVEV (reference sequence). This entry is derived from a study of Ad26.COV2.S vaccination and SARS-CoV-2 variants. Broader study findings: There was reportedly substantial breadth in spike-specific CD8+ and CD4+ T cell responses after vaccination. Placebo recipients showed lower spike-specific TCR breadth than vaccinees.

The treatment denotes: around 19 received Ad26.COV2.S at low or high dose, single or two shots; roughly five received placebo; per-sample allocation not given. Repertoires come from day 63 after the first vaccine or placebo injection. An Ad26 vector expressing Wuhan-strain SARS-CoV-2 spike served as the vaccine. The source was peripheral blood, collected in a trial of Ad26.COV2.S vaccine versus placebo. This receptor was identified in a person between 18 and 65 years old who received the Ad26.COV2.S COVID-19 vaccine or a placebo. The V and J genes are TRBV27 and TRBJ2-4; TRBD1 matches at 9 bases. The DNA of the CDR3 is TGTGCCAGCGCAACAGGGGGCCTGGGCAAAAACATTCAGTACTTC. Residues: CASATGGLGKNIQYF.